This T cell receptor beta chain was found in a study of T-cell reconstitution after alpha-beta-depleted transplantation in children. With regard to this clonotype: Antigen specificity is unknown.

A library of TCRbeta sequences, prepared with unique molecular identifiers, was generated. MiXCR, applied by TCRdb to the PCR reads, yields one record per CDR3 protein. The sample carries fewer than 1 million distinct CDR3 sequences, less than 20% recorded once. Whole-study findings and limits: Some patients' high day-60 TCRbeta diversity was traced to surviving recipient T cells and thymic progenitors. Reports say that about two months after transplant, the alpha-beta T cells came out of several hundred graft clones that had expanded. Once a year had passed after transplant, T-cell counts and diversity came mostly from newly produced T cells.

The clonotype originates from a male patient younger than 18 who had a stem cell transplant for acute lymphoblastic leukemia, so the T cells may come from the graft donor. The input for sequencing was PBMCs, mostly from graft donor cells, taken 360 days after TCRalphabeta/CD19-depleted stem cell transplant.

The CDR3 DNA is TGCGCCAGCAGCCCCCGGGAGGCTATCTATGGCTACACCTTC. As protein: CASSPREAIYGYTF. The chain combines TRBV4-1 with TRBJ1-2, with no clear D. This CDR3 region has 14 residues. Germline CDR1 is MGHRA and CDR2 is YSYEKL. Trimming took 4 bases from V and 4 from J, leaving 13 bases between them.